A selection of T cell receptor beta chains follows, all from one sample in a study of T cells in Graves' hyperthyroidism and ophthalmopathy. TCRdb re-analysed the multiplex PCR reads in MiXCR, keeping a single row per CDR3 protein. The table shows around 500,000 distinct CDR3 sequences, with roughly 14% occurring only once. The sample comprised blood. These receptors all stem from a young woman with Graves' hyperthyroidism. Each CDR3 is given with its conserved first and last residue. The D gene is left open where the match is weak. Rows give clone size only sometimes, using once, few, many, or a class for an expanded clone.

j_call v_call clone_size d_call cdr3_nt cdr3_aa
TRBJ1-1 TRBV11-2 many TRBD1 TGTGCCAGCAGCTTATACTTACAGGGGAATAGGGCTTTCTTT CASSLYLQGNRAFF
TRBJ2-1 TRBV12-3/TRBV12-4 many NA TGTGCCAGCAGTTTAGTTGTCAGGGGGGGGAGTGAGCAGTTCTTC CASSLVVRGGSEQFF
TRBJ1-2 TRBV7-9 few NA TGTGCCAGCAGCATTCGGCAGGGCCCGGAAGGCTACACCTTC CASSIRQGPEGYTF
TRBJ2-5 TRBV18 NA NA TGTGCCAGCTCACCAATCTGGCAGTGGGAGACCCAGTACTTC CASSPIWQWETQYF
TRBJ2-4 TRBV5-1 NA TRBD2 TGCGCCAGCAGCTTGGGACTAGCGGAGAATCAGTACTTC CASSLGLAENQYF
TRBJ1-2 TRBV6-1 few NA TGTGCCAGCACCCGTGGGGGTGGCTACACCTTC CASTRGGGYTF
TRBJ2-1 TRBV27 many TRBD2 TGTGCCAGCAGGGTGACTAGCGGGAGGGGGAATGAGCAGTTCTTC CASRVTSGRGNEQFF
TRBJ1-4 TRBV6-1 many NA TGTGCCAGCAGTGTCCTACAGGGTGAGAATGAAAAACTGTTTTTT CASSVLQGENEKLFF
TRBJ2-5 TRBV27 many TRBD2 TGTGCCAGCAGTCCAAGACTAGCGGGGGTGGAGACCCAGTACTTC CASSPRLAGVETQYF
TRBJ2-7 TRBV24-1 many TRBD2 TGTGCCACCAGTGCTGGAGTAGCGGGGTACTACGAGCAGTACTTC CATSAGVAGYYEQYF
TRBJ2-3 TRBV2 many TRBD2 TGTGCCAGCACGATGGAACTAGCGGGGGCTCTTGGTGGCACAGATACGCAGTATTTT CASTMELAGALGGTDTQYF
TRBJ1-5 TRBV30 NA NA TGTGCCTGGAGTGGAGGGACGGTGGATCAGCCCCAGCATTTT CAWSGGTVDQPQHF
TRBJ1-1 TRBV27 NA TRBD1 TGTGCCAGCAGTCTTATGGGACAGGGGAACACTGAAGCTTTCTTT CASSLMGQGNTEAFF
TRBJ1-6 TRBV9 many TRBD1 TGTGCCAGCAGCAGACGGGACAGGGATTTTTCGGTCGCCCTCCACTTT CASSRRDRDFSVALHF
TRBJ1-1 TRBV13 many NA TGTGCCAGCCTGAGGCTGAACACTGAAGCTTTCTTT CASLRLNTEAFF
TRBJ2-1 TRBV5-1 many NA TGCGCCAGCAACGAGACACCAACCGTTGGCTACAATGAGCAGTTCTTC CASNETPTVGYNEQFF
TRBJ2-1 TRBV3-1 many TRBD2 TGTGCCAGCAGCCGGGAGGGCCAAGGTGAGCAGTTCTTC CASSREGQGEQFF
TRBJ2-7 TRBV29-1 NA TRBD1 TGCAGCGTCGTCCCGGGACAGGGACCCTACGAGCAGTACTTC CSVVPGQGPYEQYF
TRBJ2-2 TRBV27 many NA TGTGCCAGCAGTTTTAGGGAGGTGGTCACCGGGGAGCTGTTTTTT CASSFREVVTGELFF
TRBJ1-5 TRBV12-3/TRBV12-4 many NA TGTGCCAGCGGTTGGACAAGCAGCAATCAGCCCCAGCATTTT CASGWTSSNQPQHF
TRBJ2-1 TRBV6-1 few TRBD2 TGTGCCAGCAGGGATAGCGGGCTCTACAATGAGCAGTTCTTC CASRDSGLYNEQFF
TRBJ2-6 TRBV12-3/TRBV12-4 many NA TGTGCCAGCGGGCAGTCACTCAAGAGCTCTGGGGCCAACGTCCTGACTTTC CASGQSLKSSGANVLTF
TRBJ2-6 TRBV29-1 few NA TGCAGCGCCCGACAGGCCACTGGGGCCAACGTCCTGACTTTC CSARQATGANVLTF
TRBJ1-5 TRBV30 NA NA TGTGCCTGGAGCGGACCTAGCCATCAGCCCCAGCATTTT CAWSGPSHQPQHF
TRBJ2-5 TRBV6-5 NA TRBD2 TGTGCCAGCAGTTACTTGACTAGCGGACTCGGGGCCCAGTACTTC CASSYLTSGLGAQYF
TRBJ2-1 TRBV12-3/TRBV12-4 many NA TGTGCCAGCAGTTACATCTCCCCTAATGAGCAGTTCTTC CASSYISPNEQFF
TRBJ2-2 TRBV18 few TRBD2 TGTGCCAGCTCCTGGACTAGCGTGGGTTCAACACCGGGGGAGCTGTTTTTT CASSWTSVGSTPGELFF
TRBJ2-3 TRBV2 many NA TGTGCCAGCAGTGAATATGGGGATACGCAGTATTTT CASSEYGDTQYF
TRBJ1-2 TRBV24-1 few NA TGTGCCACCAGTGATGGGAAGAACTATGGCTACACCTTC CATSDGKNYGYTF
TRBJ1-2 TRBV11-2 many NA TGTGCCAGCAGCTTTACCGAGACAACCTATGGCTACACCTTC CASSFTETTYGYTF
TRBJ2-2 TRBV11-2 many TRBD1 TGTGCCAGCAGGCCTCCCAGACAGGGGGCGACGTTATCTGACACCGGGGAGCTGTTTTTT CASRPPRQGATLSDTGELFF
TRBJ2-1 TRBV20-1 many TRBD2 TGCAGTGCTAGAGCCCTTAGCGGGCGGACCTACAATGAGCAGTTCTTC CSARALSGRTYNEQFF
TRBJ1-2 TRBV25-1 many NA TGTGCCAGCAGTGGTCGGGGCGTGAATATCGATGGCTACACCTTC CASSGRGVNIDGYTF
TRBJ1-2 TRBV29-1 many NA TGCAGCGTTGAAGGCAGGGAAGGTTTTGGCTACACCTTC CSVEGREGFGYTF
TRBJ2-1 TRBV10-3 NA TRBD2 TGTGCCATCAGTGAGCAACTAGCGGGAGATAGTGAGCAGTTCTTC CAISEQLAGDSEQFF
TRBJ1-1 TRBV28 many TRBD1 TGTGCCAGCAGTGGCAGGGGGCACACTGAAGCTTTCTTT CASSGRGHTEAFF
TRBJ2-3 TRBV6-2/TRBV6-3 many TRBD2 TGTGCCAGCAAAACTAGCGGGAGAGGCTGGTCGGATACGCAGTATTTT CASKTSGRGWSDTQYF
TRBJ1-1 TRBV27 many TRBD1 TGTGCCAGTGCTCGAAGGGACAGCCACACTGAAGCTTTCTTT CASARRDSHTEAFF
TRBJ2-6 TRBV12-3/TRBV12-4 many NA TGTGCCAGCAGTTTGAGGCAGTCCTCTGGGGCCAACGTCCTGACTTTC CASSLRQSSGANVLTF
TRBJ1-5 TRBV2 many NA TGTGCCAGCAGTGGGGACGGGGGTTGGCAGCCCCAGCATTTT CASSGDGGWQPQHF
TRBJ1-5 TRBV20-1 NA NA TGCAGTGCAGGGGACCCAGATCAGCCCCAGCATTTT CSAGDPDQPQHF
TRBJ2-1 TRBV3-1 many TRBD1 TGTGCCAGCAGCCATCCGGGACAGGGGCATGAGCAGTTCTTC CASSHPGQGHEQFF
TRBJ2-1 TRBV24-1 NA NA TGTGCCACCAGTGATTTGCCTTCTAGCGCAAATGAGCAGTTCTTC CATSDLPSSANEQFF
TRBJ2-5 TRBV12-3/TRBV12-4 many NA TGTGCCAGCAGTTTGCGAGCCAGCTGGGAGACCCAGTACTTC CASSLRASWETQYF
TRBJ2-1 TRBV15 NA NA TGTGCCACCAGCAGAGATCCTGGCTCCTACAATGAGCAGTTCTTC CATSRDPGSYNEQFF
TRBJ1-1 TRBV19 many NA TGTGCCAGTAGTTTTCCCCAAGCGAACACTGAAGCTTTCTTT CASSFPQANTEAFF
TRBJ2-5 TRBV30 many TRBD1 TGTGCCTGGAGTGCCCTCAGGGGGCTGGGTGAGACCCAGTACTTC CAWSALRGLGETQYF
TRBJ1-6 TRBV6-1 many NA TGTGCCAGCAGCTTAGGGGGGGAAGAATCACCCCTCCACTTT CASSLGGEESPLHF
TRBJ2-2 TRBV19 NA TRBD1 TGTGCCAGTAGTATCAGGGGGCATGGCGGGGAGCTGTTTTTT CASSIRGHGGELFF
TRBJ1-3 TRBV19 NA NA TGTGCCAGTAGTATCGGATCCTCTGGAAACACCATATATTTT CASSIGSSGNTIYF
TRBJ1-1 TRBV30 many TRBD1 TGTGCCTGGAGTGGGGGACAGGGGCGCTTGAACACTGAAGCTTTCTTT CAWSGGQGRLNTEAFF
TRBJ1-5 TRBV13 many NA TGTGCCAGCAGCATAGGGGTGGGTAATCAGCCCCAGCATTTT CASSIGVGNQPQHF
TRBJ1-1 TRBV7-3 few TRBD1 TGTGCCAGCAGCCCCCGGGACAGGGGGGCGTACACTGAAGCTTTCTTT CASSPRDRGAYTEAFF
TRBJ1-1 TRBV5-8 few TRBD1 TGTGCCAGCACTCCCCGGACAGGGGAAGGCCGCGGAACGGGGGCTTTCTTT CASTPRTGEGRGTGAFF
TRBJ2-5 TRBV11-2 many NA TGTGCCAGCAGCTTAGCGTCTAGCCAAGAGACCCAGTACTTC CASSLASSQETQYF